This T cell receptor beta chain was observed in a study of OX40 agonist ivuxolimab in advanced cancers. The CDR3 contains 12 residues. Trimming shortened V by 4 bases and J by 4 bases, and 4 bases separated the two germline ends. Per germline, CDR1 MGHDK and CDR2 SYGVNS. Clones were sequenced by immunoSEQ multiplex PCR, and TCRdb holds only the in-frame ones, with some missing. Among about 100,000 clones listed, about 88% were seen once. The rearrangement links TRBV25-1 to TRBJ2-2; D uncertain. Here the sequenced sample was CD4+ or CD8+ T cells sorted from blood, taken in a trial of the OX40 agonist ivuxolimab. The source is an adult with an advanced solid tumor such as melanoma, head and neck, liver or kidney cancer. CDR3 protein: CASSGLTGELFF. The CDR3 DNA reads as TGTGCCAGCAGTGGACTCACCGGGGAGCTGTTTTTT.